The entry below describes one T cell receptor beta chain. Its cognate antigen is unknown. V shed 2 bases and J 4 bases; nucleotides not matched to a gene: 8. The CDR3 spans 16 residues. CDR1 and CDR2 from the germline V gene are SGHAT and FQNNGV. The data stem from a study of radiotherapy plus CTLA-4 blockade in lung cancer. Whole-study results and caveats: Radiotherapy plus ipilimumab was followed by expansion in blood of tumor-derived TCR clones.

Each patient with chemo-refractory metastatic non-small-cell lung cancer was treated with focal radiation plus CTLA-4 blockade using ipilimumab. The assay was immunoSEQ multiplex PCR, and TCRdb's table has in-frame clones only and misses some. The data contain some 15,000 clones, about 70% of them singletons. J is TRBJ2-1 and V is TRBV11-2; 7 nucleotides match TRBD1. Sample: peripheral blood, taken from a patient treated with radiotherapy plus ipilimumab. The origin of this receptor is a human donor with non-small cell lung cancer whose response to radiotherapy plus ipilimumab could not be evaluated. The CDR3 is CASSLREQGIYNEQFF. The CDR3, as DNA: TGTGCCAGCAGCTTAAGGGAACAGGGGATTTACAATGAGCAGTTCTTC.